The 8 T cell receptor beta chains given below trace back to one sample, sequenced in a study of control samples from healthy donors and cancer patients. TCRdb keeps only in-frame clones here, not all; method: immunoSEQ multiplex PCR. The sample contains 80,000 or so clones, around 95% of which appear only once. The specimen sequenced was blood. Every receptor here comes from a woman between 35 and 50 years old in good health.

The chain has TRBV27 and TRBJ2-3; no clear D gene. Germline assignment: CDR1 MNHEY and CDR2 SMNVEV (reference sequence). The ends were cut back, 4 bases at V and 12 bases at J, with 20 bases in the middle. This CDR3 is built from 14 residues. The CDR3: CASSSGPQYIGQYF. CDR3 coding DNA: TGTGCCAGCAGTTCAGGCCCTCAGTATATCGGTCAGTATTTT.

The chain is built from TRBV2 and TRBJ1-5; a possible D gene is TRBD1 (5 bases). The CDR3 runs 14 residues. Between the trimmed V and J ends, which lost 6 bases and 0 bases, there was a span of 9 bases. Germline V gene lookup returns CDR1 SNHLY and CDR2 FYNNEI. CDR3 coding DNA: TGTGCCAGCAGACAGGACGGTAGCAATCAGCCCCAGCATTTT. The encoded protein is CASRQDGSNQPQHF.

J is TRBJ2-1 and V is TRBV11-3; possibly TRBD2 for D (6 bases). The CDR3 extends over 15 amino acids. V shed 5 bases and J shed 4 bases, with 15 bases lying between them. Germline CDR1 and CDR2: SGHNT and YENEEA. In nucleotides, the CDR3 is TGTGCCAGCAGCCGTACCCGGGACTCGTACAATGAGCAGTTCTTC. This encodes CASSRTRDSYNEQFF.

CDR3 region: CASSQDPGSGNTIYF. CDR3 DNA sequence: TGTGCCAGCAGCCAAGACCCAGGCTCTGGAAACACCATATATTTT. The V gene is TRBV4-2, the J gene TRBJ1-3; D is uncertain. Germline values: CDR1 LGHNA, CDR2 YNFKEQ. V lost 0 bases, J lost 0 bases, and 6 bases lay in between. The length of the CDR3 is 15 residues.

Concerning this clone itself: Other nucleotide sequences in the sample specify the same CDR3. The chain joins TRBV7-6 to TRBJ2-7, with TRBD2 matching 7 bases. There are 16 residues in the CDR3. Trimming took 1 base from V and 0 from J; bases not matched to a gene: 6. CDR1 is SGHVS and CDR2 is FNYEAQ in the germline V gene. The CDR3 region has the DNA TGTGCCAGCAGCTTAGTCATCGGCGGGAGCTCCTACGAGCAGTACTTC. Its protein is CASSLVIGGSSYEQYF.

The chain combines TRBV2 with TRBJ1-5; no firm D call. Between the trimmed V and J ends, which lost 1 base and 7 bases, there was a span of 5 bases. From germline, CDR1 is SNHLY and CDR2 FYNNEI. The length of the CDR3 is 12 residues. The CDR3 spells CASSEGGQPQHF. The CDR3, as DNA: TGTGCCAGCAGTGAAGGGGGACAGCCCCAGCATTTT.

This chain connects TRBV5-8 to TRBJ2-7; 7 nucleotides line up with TRBD2. V trimming: 4 bases; J trimming: 4 bases; junction bases outside the gene matches: 5. The CDR3 length is 13 residues. Germline V CDR1 and CDR2: SGHTS, YDEGEE. The CDR3 nucleotides are TGTGCCAGCAGCCTGGGAGGGAAATACGAGCAGTACTTC. This codes for CASSLGGKYEQYF.

This clone was observed a handful of times. The chain is built from TRBV5-1 and TRBJ2-7; D unclear. Trimming removed 2 bases from V and 0 bases from J, with 6 bases in between. Germline V CDR1 and CDR2: SGHRS, YFSETQ. The CDR3 totals 13 residues. The CDR3 nucleotides read TGCGCCAGCAGCTTCGAGGACTCCTACGAGCAGTACTTC. Amino acids: CASSFEDSYEQYF. Using reference TRBV5-1 and TRBJ2-7 for the parts outside the CDR3, the full variable domain is KAGVTQTPRYLIKTRGQQVTLSCSPISGHRSVSWYQQTPGQGLQFLFEYFSETQRNKGNFPGRFSGRQFSNSRSEMNVSTLELGDSALYLCASSFEDSYEQYFGPGTRLTVT.